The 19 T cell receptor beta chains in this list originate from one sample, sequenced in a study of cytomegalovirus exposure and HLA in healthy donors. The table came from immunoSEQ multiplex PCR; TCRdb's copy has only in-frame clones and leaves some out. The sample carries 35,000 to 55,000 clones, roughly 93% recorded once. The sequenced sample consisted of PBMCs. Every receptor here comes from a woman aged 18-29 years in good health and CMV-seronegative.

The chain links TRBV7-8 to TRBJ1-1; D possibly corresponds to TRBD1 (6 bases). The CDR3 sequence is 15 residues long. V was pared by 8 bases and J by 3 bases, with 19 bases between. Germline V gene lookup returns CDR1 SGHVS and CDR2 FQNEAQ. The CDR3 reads CASGTWHRVDTEAFF. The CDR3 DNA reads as TGTGCCAGCGGTACCTGGCACAGGGTGGACACTGAAGCTTTCTTT.

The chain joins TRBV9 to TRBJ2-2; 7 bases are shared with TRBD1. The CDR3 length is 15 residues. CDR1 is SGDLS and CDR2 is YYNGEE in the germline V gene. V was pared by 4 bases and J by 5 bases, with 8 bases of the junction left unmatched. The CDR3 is CASSPTGDGTGELFF. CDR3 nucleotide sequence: TGTGCCAGCAGCCCCACAGGGGACGGGACCGGGGAGCTGTTTTTT.

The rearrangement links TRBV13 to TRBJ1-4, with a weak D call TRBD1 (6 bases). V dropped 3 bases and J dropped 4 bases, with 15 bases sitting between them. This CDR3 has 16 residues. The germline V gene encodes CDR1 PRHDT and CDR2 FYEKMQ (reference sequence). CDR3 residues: CASSFWAGAGNEKLFF. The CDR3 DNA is TGTGCCAGCAGCTTCTGGGCAGGGGCTGGTAATGAAAAACTGTTTTTT.

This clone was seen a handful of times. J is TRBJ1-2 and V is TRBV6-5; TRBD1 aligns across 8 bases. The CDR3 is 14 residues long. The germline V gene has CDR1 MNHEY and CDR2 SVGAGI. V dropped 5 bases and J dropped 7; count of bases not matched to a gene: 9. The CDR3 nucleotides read TGTGCCAGCAGTAAATCGCAGGGGGCCTCTGGCTACACCTTC. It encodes CASSKSQGASGYTF.

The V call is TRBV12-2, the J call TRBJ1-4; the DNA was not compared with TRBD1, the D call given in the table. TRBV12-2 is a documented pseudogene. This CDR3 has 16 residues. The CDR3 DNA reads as TGTGCAAGTCGCTTAGGGATCCCAGGGGGCGATGAAAAACTGTTTTTT. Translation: CASRLGIPGGDEKLFF.

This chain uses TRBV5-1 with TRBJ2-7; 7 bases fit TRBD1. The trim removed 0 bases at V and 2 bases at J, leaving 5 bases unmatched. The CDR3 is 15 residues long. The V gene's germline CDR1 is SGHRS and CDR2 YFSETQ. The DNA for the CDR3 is TGCGCCAGCAGCTTGGAGGGACAGCAAACCTACGAGCAGTACTTC. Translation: CASSLEGQQTYEQYF. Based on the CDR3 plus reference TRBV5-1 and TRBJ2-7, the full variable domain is KAGVTQTPRYLIKTRGQQVTLSCSPISGHRSVSWYQQTPGQGLQFLFEYFSETQRNKGNFPGRFSGRQFSNSRSEMNVSTLELGDSALYLCASSLEGQQTYEQYFGPGTRLTVT.

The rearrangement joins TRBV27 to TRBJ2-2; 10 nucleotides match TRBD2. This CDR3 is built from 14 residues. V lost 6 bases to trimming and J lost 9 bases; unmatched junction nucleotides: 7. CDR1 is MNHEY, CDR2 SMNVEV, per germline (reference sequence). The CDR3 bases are TGTGCCAGCAGCACATCGGGACTAGCGAGGGAGCTGTTTTTT. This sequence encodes CASSTSGLARELFF.

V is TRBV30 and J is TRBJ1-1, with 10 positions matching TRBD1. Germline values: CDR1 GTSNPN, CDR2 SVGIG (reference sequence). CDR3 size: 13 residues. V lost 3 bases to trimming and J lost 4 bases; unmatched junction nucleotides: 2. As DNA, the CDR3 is TGTGCCTGGAGGGACAGGGGGTTCACTGAAGCTTTCTTT. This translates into CAWRDRGFTEAFF.

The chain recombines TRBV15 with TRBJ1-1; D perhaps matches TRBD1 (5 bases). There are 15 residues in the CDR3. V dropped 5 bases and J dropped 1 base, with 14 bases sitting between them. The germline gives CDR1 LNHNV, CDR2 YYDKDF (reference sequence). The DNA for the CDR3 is TGTGCCACCAGCTCCACGGGGGGTTGGAACACTGAAGCTTTCTTT. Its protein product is CATSSTGGWNTEAFF.

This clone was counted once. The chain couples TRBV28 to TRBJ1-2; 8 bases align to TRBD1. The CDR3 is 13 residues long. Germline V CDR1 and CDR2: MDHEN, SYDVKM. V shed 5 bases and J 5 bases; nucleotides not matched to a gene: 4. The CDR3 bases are TGTGCCAGCAGTCCGGGACAGGTTTATGGCTACACCTTC. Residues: CASSPGQVYGYTF.

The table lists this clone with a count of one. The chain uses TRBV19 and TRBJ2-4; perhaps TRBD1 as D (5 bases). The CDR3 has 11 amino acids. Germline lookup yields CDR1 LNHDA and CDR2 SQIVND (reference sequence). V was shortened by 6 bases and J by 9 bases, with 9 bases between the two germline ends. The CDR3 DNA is TGTGCCAGTAGCCAGGGCAGCATTCAGTACTTC. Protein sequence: CASSQGSIQYF.

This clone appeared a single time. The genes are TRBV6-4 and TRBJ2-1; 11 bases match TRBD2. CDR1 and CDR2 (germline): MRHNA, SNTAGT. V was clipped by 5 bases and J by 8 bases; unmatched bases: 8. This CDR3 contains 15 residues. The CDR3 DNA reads TGTGCCAGCAGTCCCACTAGCGGGAGTATCCATGAGCAGTTCTTC. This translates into CASSPTSGSIHEQFF.

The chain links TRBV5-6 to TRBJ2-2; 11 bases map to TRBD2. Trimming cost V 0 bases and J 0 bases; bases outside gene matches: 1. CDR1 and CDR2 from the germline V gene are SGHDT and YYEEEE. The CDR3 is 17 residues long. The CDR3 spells CASSLGGLAANTGELFF. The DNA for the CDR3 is TGTGCCAGCAGCTTGGGGGGACTAGCGGCGAACACCGGGGAGCTGTTTTTT.

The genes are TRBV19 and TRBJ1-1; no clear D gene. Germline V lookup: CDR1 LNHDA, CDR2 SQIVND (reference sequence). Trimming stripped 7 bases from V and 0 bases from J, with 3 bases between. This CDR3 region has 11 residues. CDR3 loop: CASTMNTEAFF. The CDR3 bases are TGTGCCAGTACAATGAACACTGAAGCTTTCTTT.

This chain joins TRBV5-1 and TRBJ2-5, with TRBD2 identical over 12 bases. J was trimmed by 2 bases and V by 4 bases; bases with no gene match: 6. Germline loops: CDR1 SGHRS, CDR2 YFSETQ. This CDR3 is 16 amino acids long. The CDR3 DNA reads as TGCGCCAGCAGCACTCTGGGGACTAGCGGGCAAGAGACCCAGTACTTC. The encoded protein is CASSTLGTSGQETQYF.

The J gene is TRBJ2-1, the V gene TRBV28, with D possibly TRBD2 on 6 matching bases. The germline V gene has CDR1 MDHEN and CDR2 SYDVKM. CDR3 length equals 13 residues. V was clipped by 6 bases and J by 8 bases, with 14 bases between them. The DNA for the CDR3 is TGTGCCAGCAGCCGACCTAGCGCCTATGAGCAGTTCTTC. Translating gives CASSRPSAYEQFF.

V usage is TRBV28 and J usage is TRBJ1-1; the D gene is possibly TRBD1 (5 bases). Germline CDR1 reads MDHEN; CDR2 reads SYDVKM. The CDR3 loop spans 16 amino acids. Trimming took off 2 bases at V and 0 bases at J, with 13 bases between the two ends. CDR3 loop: CASSLGGNPMNTEAFF. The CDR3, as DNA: TGTGCCAGCAGTTTAGGGGGGAACCCTATGAACACTGAAGCTTTCTTT.

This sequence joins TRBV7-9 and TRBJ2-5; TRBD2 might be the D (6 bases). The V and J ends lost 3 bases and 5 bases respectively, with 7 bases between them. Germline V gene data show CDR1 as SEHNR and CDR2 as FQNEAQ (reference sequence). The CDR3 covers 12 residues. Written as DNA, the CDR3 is TGTGCCAGCAGCTTCGGAGGGGAGACCCAGTACTTC. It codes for CASSFGGETQYF.

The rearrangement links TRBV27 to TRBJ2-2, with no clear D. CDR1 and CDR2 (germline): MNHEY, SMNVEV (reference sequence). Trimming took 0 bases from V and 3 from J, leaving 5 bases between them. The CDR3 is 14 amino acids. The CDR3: CASSLSRYTGELFF. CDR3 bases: TGTGCCAGCAGTTTATCGAGGTACACCGGGGAGCTGTTTTTT.